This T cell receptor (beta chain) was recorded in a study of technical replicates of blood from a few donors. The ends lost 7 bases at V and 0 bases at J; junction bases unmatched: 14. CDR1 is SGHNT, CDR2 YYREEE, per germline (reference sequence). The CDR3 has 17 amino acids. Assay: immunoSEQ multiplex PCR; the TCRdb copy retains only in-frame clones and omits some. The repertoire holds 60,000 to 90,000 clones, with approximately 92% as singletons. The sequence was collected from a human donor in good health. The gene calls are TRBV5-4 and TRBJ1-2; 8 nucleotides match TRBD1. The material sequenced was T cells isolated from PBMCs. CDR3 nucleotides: TGTGCCAGCCATTCAGGGGGCCCGTCCCAAGCTAACTATGGCTACACCTTC. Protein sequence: CASHSGGPSQANYGYTF.